Presented here are 9 T cell receptor beta chains from one specimen sequenced in a study of CXCR3-negative and CXCR3-positive naive CD8 T cells. Overall study results and limits: TRB CDR3s of CXCR3-positive naive cells were more hydrophobic than those of CXCR3-negative naive cells.

Their antigens remain unidentified. Libraries of TRB cDNA were made by 5' RACE and carried UMIs. TCRdb reworked the 5' RACE reads into one entry per CDR3 protein, no DNA. The listing contains about 120,000 distinct CDR3 sequences. Sequencing input: naive CXCR3+ CD8+ T cells from blood. As to subset: CD45RO-CCR7+CD27+CD95- naive CD8+ T cells expressing CXCR3 (TNR3+). The receptors were sampled from a human donor in good health. Some clones in this sample may be carry-over from other donors' samples.

The chain joins TRBV19 to TRBJ2-1. This CDR3 is built from 14 residues. Germline CDR1 reads LNHDA; CDR2 reads SQIVND (reference sequence). This chain's CDR3 is CASTSFVLHNEQFF.

The J gene is TRBJ2-7, the V gene TRBV21-1; the D call from TCRdb, TRBD1, cannot be confirmed without DNA. TRBV21-1 is termed a pseudogene. The CDR3 is made up of 14 amino acids. This CDR3 is CATALSGPAYEQYF.

The CDR3 here is CASSYPLDGNHNSPLHF. The V gene is TRBV6-6, the J gene TRBJ1-6. The germline V gene encodes CDR1 MNHNY and CDR2 SVGAGI (reference sequence). The CDR3 extends over 17 amino acids.

The chain couples TRBV28 to TRBJ2-5; TCRdb's D call of TRBD2 is untestable without DNA. The germline CDR1 and CDR2 sequences are MDHEN and SYDVKM. CDR3 size: 15 residues. CDR3 protein: CASSFGALTQETQYF.

The chain links TRBV11-2 to TRBJ2-7. This CDR3 contains 13 residues. Germline CDR1 SGHAT, CDR2 FQNNGV. CDR3 amino acids: CASSPTESYEQYF.

The V gene is TRBV11-2, the J gene TRBJ2-5; TCRdb's D call of TRBD1 is untestable without DNA. The CDR3 sequence is 15 residues long. Germline V gene lookup returns CDR1 SGHAT and CDR2 FQNNGV. This CDR3 reads CASSLSVGGQETQYF.

The gene calls are TRBV7-8 and TRBJ1-2; TCRdb's assignment of TRBD1 cannot be checked, as there is no DNA. The CDR3 covers 14 residues. Per the germline V gene, CDR1 is SGHVS and CDR2 is FQNEAQ. The CDR3 sequence is CASSLGGRGYGYTF.

The rearrangement joins TRBV28 to TRBJ2-7; the D call from TCRdb, TRBD1, cannot be confirmed without DNA. Germline CDR1 reads MDHEN; CDR2 reads SYDVKM. CDR3 length: 13 amino acids. This CDR3 reads CASSLIRAHEQYF.

The chain couples TRBV19 to TRBJ2-4; TCRdb indicates TRBD1, and absent DNA this call remains unverified. CDR3 length: 16 residues. Germline CDR1 is LNHDA and CDR2 is SQIVND (reference sequence). This CDR3 is CASSIGTRGAKNIQYF.